This T cell receptor beta chain comes out of a study of T cells expressing NK-cell markers (dated by TCRdb to between 2020 and 2021). Regarding the research as a whole: In sorted CD3+CD56+NKG2C+, CD3+CD56+NKG2C- and CD3+CD56-NKG2C+ T-cell subsets from several donors, TCR beta-chain repertoires were profiled. Among the eight sequenced donors, only one was HCMV-seronegative, while the other seven were HCMV-seropositive. All eight donors whose samples were sequenced were randomly selected healthy volunteers, three of them men and five women. Libraries were sequenced as 2 x 150 bp reads on Illumina HiSeq 2000/2500, MiSeq or NextSeq.

The germline V gene (reference sequence) supplies CDR1 WNHNN and CDR2 SYGVQD. The CDR3 contains 16 residues, cysteine and phenylalanine counted. No nucleotide data were recorded. Overall study outcomes, separate from this receptor: In five to seven donors, the dominant CD3+CD56+NKG2C+ clonotypes were found to rank among the top 10 CD8+ clonotypes and to make up about 1.0-7.5% of CD8+ T cells. Those dominant clonotypes were again the most abundant among CD3+CD56-NKG2C+ cells in a handful of donors, at about 25-60.1%. It remained unclear whether the expanded NKG2C-expressing T cell clones were specific for HCMV antigens.

The listed sequencing device is Illumina HiSeq 2000. The TCR beta cDNA libraries were made using 5'RACE template switching, a step that added both a universal primer site and unique molecular identifiers. cDNA synthesis was primed from the TCR beta constant segment, followed by two successive PCR amplification steps. In the source study's methods: Reads were demultiplexed and grouped by UMI with MIGEC, and clonotypes were assembled and quantified with MiTCR. To exclude erroneous sequences, only TCR cDNA sequences supported by at least two reads were retained. Downstream repertoire analysis used the tcR package, and clonotypes were matched across fractions by CDR3 nucleotide sequence plus V segment. Antigen specificity was annotated against VDJdb with VDJmatch, allowing one amino acid substitution in CDR3. The reads were reprocessed in TCRdb, with one entry per CDR3 protein sequence and no accompanying DNA. The V and J calls and clone size are TCRdb's, not the authors'. The sample table on file contains 500,000 to 600,000 distinct CDR3 sequences. The leading ten clones occupy less than 4.5% of the sample.

HCMV serostatus was determined by detecting HCMV-specific IgG in serum with a commercial ELISA kit. Peripheral blood mononuclear cells were isolated from blood by Ficoll density gradient centrifugation. With respect to this clonotype: The antigen it binds to is not known.

The clonotype was recovered from a man aged 18 to 30 in good health. Donor details come from another sample of the same person, matched by shared clones. Sequences were obtained from blood T cells: a sorted CD56 or NKG2C T cell subset, CD4+ or CD8+ T cells, or bulk PBMC T cells (not recorded which). The chain links TRBV10-1 with TRBJ2-2; absent DNA, TCRdb's TRBD1 call cannot be checked. This receptor carries the CDR3 CASSESAGEWTGELFF.